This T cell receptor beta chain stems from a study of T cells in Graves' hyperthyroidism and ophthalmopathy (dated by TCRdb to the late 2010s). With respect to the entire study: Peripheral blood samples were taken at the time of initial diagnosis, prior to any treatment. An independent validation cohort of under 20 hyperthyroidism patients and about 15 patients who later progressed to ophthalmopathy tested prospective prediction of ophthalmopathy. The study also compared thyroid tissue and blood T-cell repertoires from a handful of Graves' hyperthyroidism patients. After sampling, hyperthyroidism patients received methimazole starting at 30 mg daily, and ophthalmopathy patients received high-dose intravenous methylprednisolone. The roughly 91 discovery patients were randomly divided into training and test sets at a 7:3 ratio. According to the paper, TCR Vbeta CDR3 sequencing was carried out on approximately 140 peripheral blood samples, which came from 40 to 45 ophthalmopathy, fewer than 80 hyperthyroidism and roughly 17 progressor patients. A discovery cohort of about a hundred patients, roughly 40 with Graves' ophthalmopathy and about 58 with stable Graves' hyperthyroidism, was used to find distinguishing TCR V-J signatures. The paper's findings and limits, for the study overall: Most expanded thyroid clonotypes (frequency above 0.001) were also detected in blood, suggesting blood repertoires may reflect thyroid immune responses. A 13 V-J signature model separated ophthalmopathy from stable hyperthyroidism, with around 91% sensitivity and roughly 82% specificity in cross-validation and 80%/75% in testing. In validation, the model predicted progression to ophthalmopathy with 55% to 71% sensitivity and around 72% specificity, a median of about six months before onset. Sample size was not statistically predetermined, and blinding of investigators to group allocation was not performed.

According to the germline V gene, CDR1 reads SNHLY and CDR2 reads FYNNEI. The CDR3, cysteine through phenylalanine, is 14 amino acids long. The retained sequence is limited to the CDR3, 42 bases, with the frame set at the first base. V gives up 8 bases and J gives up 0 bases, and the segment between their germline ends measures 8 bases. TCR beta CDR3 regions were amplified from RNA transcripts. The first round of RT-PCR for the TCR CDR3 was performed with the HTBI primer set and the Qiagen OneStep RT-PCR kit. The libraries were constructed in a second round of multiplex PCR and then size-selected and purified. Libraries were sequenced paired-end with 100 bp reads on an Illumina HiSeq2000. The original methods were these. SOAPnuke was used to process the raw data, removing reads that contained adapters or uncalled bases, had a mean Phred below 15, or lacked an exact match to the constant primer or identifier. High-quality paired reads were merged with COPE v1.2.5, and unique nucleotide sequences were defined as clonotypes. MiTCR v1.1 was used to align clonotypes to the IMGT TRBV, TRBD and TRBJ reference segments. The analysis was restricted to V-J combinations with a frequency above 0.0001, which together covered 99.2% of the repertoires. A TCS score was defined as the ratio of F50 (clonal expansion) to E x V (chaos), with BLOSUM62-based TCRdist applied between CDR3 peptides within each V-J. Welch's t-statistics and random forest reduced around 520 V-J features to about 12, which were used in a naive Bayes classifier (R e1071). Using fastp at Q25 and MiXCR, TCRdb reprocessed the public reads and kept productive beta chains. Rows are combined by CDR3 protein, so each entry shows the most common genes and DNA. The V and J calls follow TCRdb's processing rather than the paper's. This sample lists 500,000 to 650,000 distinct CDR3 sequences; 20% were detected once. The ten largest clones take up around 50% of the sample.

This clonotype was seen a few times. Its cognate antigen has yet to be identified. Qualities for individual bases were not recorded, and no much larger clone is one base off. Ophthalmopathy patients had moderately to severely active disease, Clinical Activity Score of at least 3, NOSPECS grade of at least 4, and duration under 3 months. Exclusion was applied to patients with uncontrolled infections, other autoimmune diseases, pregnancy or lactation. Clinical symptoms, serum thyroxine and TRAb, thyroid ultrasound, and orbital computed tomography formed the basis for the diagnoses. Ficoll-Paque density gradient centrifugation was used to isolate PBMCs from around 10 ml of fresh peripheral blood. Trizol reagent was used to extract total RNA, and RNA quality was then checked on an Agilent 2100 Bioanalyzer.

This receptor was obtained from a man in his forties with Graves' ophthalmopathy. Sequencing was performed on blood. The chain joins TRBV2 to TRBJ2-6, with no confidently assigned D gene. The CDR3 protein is CASVQGSGANVLTF. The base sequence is TGTGCCAGCGTTCAAGGCTCTGGGGCCAACGTCCTGACTTTC.